The following is a T cell receptor beta chain sequence with its context. This clone was recorded many times. The antigen it recognizes is unknown. Per-nucleotide qualities are absent, and no much larger clonotype sits a single base away. The library was prepared using the immunoSEQ multiplex PCR assay. To provide template for TCR sequencing, every sample had RNA extracted and reverse transcribed into cDNA. SuperScript III was used for first-strand cDNA synthesis, primed with a 2:1 mix of oligo-dT and random hexamers. A synthetic immune receptor repertoire was used to assess amplification bias, and residual bias was removed computationally. From the authors' description of their analysis: After raw reads were preprocessed to remove errors, the CDR3 was defined following IMGT conventions as running from the conserved cysteine to phenylalanine. Clonality was computed as 1 minus the Shannon entropy, with the entropy normalized by log2 of the number of productive unique TCRs. Whether each scalp clone was CD4 or CD8 was inferred by checking scalp TCRbeta sequences against the CD4 and CD8 repertoires from sorted blood. Sourced from immuneACCESS, this table was stored by TCRdb with only in-frame sequences that have V and J called. A share of the clones is absent; for the studies checked, an unresolved V gene accounts for under half, and the remainder has no known explanation. From that table come the V and J calls and clone size; the DNA was used to work out D and trimming. Across this sample there are 20,000 to 30,000 clones, with around 56% seen only once. Around a third of the sample rests with the top ten.

This entry comes from a study of CD8+ T cells in alopecia areata (dated by TCRdb to the late 2010s). About the full investigation: The study used high-throughput TCRbeta sequencing to examine T cell clonal expansion in alopecia areata, in both the C3H/HeJ mouse model and human patients. Human TCRbeta sequencing covered scalp tissue and sorted CD4+ and CD8+ peripheral blood T cells from patchy and totalis/universalis alopecia areata patients and healthy controls. Scalp clonality was compared across normal scalp (n=4), patchy alopecia areata scalp (n=8), and alopecia totalis/universalis scalp (n=8). RNA was obtained with the PAXgene miRNA kit for fixed scalp, the miRNeasy kit for PBMCs, and the RNeasy kit for mouse skin. TCRbeta CDR3 regions were amplified by immunoSEQ multiplex PCR with 35 Vbeta forward and 13 Jbeta reverse primers.

Paper-wide results and their limitations: Resident alphabeta T cells in normal human skin are also sequenced, complicating scalp TCR repertoire analysis, unlike mouse skin dominated by gammadelta T cells. Lesional scalp, especially in alopecia totalis/universalis, showed higher clonality and more expanded CD8+ clones than normal scalp, suggesting antigenic drive. Shared TCR sequences between patients were less evident than in mice, which may be partly attributable to HLA diversity in the patient population.

From alopecia areata patients, peripheral blood was collected along with lesional scalp punch biopsies. After PBMCs were isolated by density centrifugation and stained for CD3, CD4 and CD8, a FACSAria was used to sort CD4+ and CD8+ T cells. The untreated alopecia areata patients were recruited through a multicenter biomarker study. In a handful of patients from the biomarker study, blood CD8+ T cells were sorted further into NKG2D-low and NKG2D-high fractions. From cysteine to phenylalanine, the CDR3 is 15 amino acids long. The sequence is cut down to CDR3 DNA, 45 bases in frame from base 1. V is reduced by 5 bases and J by 8 bases, leaving a spacing of 18 bases between them. Based on the germline V gene, the CDR1 and CDR2 sequences are SGHTA and FQGNSA.

Material for sequencing was NKG2D-high CD8+ T cells sorted from blood. The cell subset or site label here, explained by the study, means: sorted CD8+ NKG2D-high blood T cells. The receptor chain draws on TRBV7-2 and TRBJ1-4, with the D gene not clear enough to name. The clonotype was recovered from a human donor with alopecia areata. The DNA reads TGTGCCAGCAGCGCCGGTGCGACAAACGGGGAAAAACTGTTTTTT. Translated, this is CASSAGATNGEKLFF.